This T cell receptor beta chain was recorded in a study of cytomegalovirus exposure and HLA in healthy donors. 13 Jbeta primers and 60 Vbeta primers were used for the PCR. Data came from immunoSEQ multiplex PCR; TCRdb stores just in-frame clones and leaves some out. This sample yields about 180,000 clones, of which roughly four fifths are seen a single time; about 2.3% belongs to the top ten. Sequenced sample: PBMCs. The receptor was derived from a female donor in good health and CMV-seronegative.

CDR3 loop: CASSPGQTSNQPQHF. In DNA, the CDR3 is TGTGCCAGCAGCCCCGGACAGACTAGCAATCAGCCCCAGCATTTT. The chain uses TRBV7-9 and TRBJ1-5, with D tentatively TRBD1 (6 bases). The CDR3 consists of 15 residues. Between the trimmed V and J ends, which lost 5 bases and 0 bases, there was a span of 11 bases. Germline CDR1 SEHNR, CDR2 FQNEAQ (reference sequence). The variable domain in full, completed from reference TRBV7-9 and TRBJ1-5, reads DTGVSQNPRHKITKRGQNVTFRCDPISEHNRLYWYRQTLGQGPEFLTYFQNEAQLEKSRLLSDRFSAERPKGSFSTLEIQRTEQGDSAMYLCASSPGQTSNQPQHFGDGTRLSIL.